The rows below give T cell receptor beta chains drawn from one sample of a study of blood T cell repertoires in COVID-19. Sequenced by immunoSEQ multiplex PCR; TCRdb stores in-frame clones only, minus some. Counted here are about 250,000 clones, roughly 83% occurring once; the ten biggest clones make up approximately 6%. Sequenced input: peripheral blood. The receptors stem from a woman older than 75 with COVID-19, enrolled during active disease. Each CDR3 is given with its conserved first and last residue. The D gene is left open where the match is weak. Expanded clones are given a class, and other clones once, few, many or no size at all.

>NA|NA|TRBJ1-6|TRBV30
TGTGCCTGGAGTCTACGTAATACCCCCCACTTT
CAWSLRNTPHF
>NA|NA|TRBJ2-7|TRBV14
TGTGCCAGCAGCCAAGATTTCAGGGAGCAGTACTTC
CASSQDFREQYF
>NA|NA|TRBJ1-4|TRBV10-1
TGCGCCAGCAGTCGTCAGAATAATGAAAAACTGTTTTTT
CASSRQNNEKLFF
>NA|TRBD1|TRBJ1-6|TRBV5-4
TGTGCCAGCAGCTTGGAGAACAGGGGAAATTCACCCCTCCACTTT
CASSLENRGNSPLHF
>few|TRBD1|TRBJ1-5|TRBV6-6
TGTGCCAGCAGCCCGACAGGGAATAGCAATCAGCCCCAGCATTTT
CASSPTGNSNQPQHF
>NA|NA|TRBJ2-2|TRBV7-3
TGTGCCAGCAGACGCGGGGAGAACACCGGGGAGCTGTTTTTT
CASRRGENTGELFF
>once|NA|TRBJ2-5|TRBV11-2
TGTGCCAGCAGCTTGACAGCCGTTAGCGAGACCCAGTACTTC
CASSLTAVSETQYF
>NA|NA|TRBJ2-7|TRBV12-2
TGTGCAAGTCGTACTTGGCTAGCGGGGGCCCCAACCTACGAGCAGTACTTC
CASRTWLAGAPTYEQYF
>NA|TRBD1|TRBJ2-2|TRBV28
TGTGCCAGCAGACTAGACAGGGAACGGACCGGGGAGCTGTTTTTT
CASRLDRERTGELFF
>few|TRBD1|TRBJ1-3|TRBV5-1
TGCGCCAGCAGCTCCGGGACAGGGGGAAACACCATATATTTT
CASSSGTGGNTIYF
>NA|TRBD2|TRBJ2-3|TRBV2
TGTGCCAGCAGTGCCTCGGGGGGAAACACAGATACGCAGTATTTT
CASSASGGNTDTQYF
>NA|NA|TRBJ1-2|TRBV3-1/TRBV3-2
TGTGCCAGCAGCCAAGACGGGGGGGCAGTCAGGCGGTATGGCTACACCTTC
CASSQDGGAVRRYGYTF
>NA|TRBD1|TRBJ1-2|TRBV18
TGTGCCAGCTCACCAGTCCCGGGACAGGATTCTAACTATGGCTACACCTTC
CASSPVPGQDSNYGYTF
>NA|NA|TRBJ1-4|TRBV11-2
TGTGCCAGCAGCCCCTACAAGACCCTACAGAATGAAAAACTGTTTTTT
CASSPYKTLQNEKLFF
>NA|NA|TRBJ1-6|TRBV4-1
TGCGCCAGCAGCCAAGATGTCGGGTATAATTCACCCCTCCACTTT
CASSQDVGYNSPLHF
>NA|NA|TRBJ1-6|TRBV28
TGTGCCAGCACCTGGGTTGGGGGAGGAGGTTCACCCCTCCACTTT
CASTWVGGGGSPLHF
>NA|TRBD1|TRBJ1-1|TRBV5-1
TGCGCCAGCAGCTCCTGGGACAGGGATGGCAACACTGAAGCTTTCTTT
CASSSWDRDGNTEAFF
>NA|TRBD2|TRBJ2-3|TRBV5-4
TGTGCCAGCAGCCCCGGGACTAGCGGGGGCACAGATACGCAGTATTTT
CASSPGTSGGTDTQYF
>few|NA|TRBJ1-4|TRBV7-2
TGTGCCAGCAAAAGTCAGGGTTACGAAAAACTGTTTTTT
CASKSQGYEKLFF
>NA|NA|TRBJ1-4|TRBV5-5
TGTGCCAGCAGCCCGGGGTACGGTCGAGAAAAACTGTTTTTT
CASSPGYGREKLFF
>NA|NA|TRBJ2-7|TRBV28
TGTGCCAGCAGTTTAACCGGGGCGGGGCGCTACGAGCAGTACTTC
CASSLTGAGRYEQYF
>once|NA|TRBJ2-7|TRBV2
TGTGCCAGCAGTCTGGACAGCTCCTACGAGCAGTACTTC
CASSLDSSYEQYF